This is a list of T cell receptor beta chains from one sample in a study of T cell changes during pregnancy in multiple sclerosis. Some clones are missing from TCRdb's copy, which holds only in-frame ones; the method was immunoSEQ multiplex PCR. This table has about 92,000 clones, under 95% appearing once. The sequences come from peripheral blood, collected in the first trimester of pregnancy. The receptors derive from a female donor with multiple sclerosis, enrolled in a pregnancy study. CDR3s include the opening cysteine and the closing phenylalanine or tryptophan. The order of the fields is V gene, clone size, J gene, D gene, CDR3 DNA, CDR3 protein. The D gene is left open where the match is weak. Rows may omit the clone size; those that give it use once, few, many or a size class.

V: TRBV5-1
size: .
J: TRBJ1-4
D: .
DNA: TGCGCCAGCAGCCCCCAAGGGGGTGGAGAAAAACTGTTTTTT
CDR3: CASSPQGGGEKLFF

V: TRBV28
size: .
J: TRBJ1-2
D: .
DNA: TGTGCCAGCAGTTTGGGTGACTCGGACTATGGCTACACCTTC
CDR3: CASSLGDSDYGYTF

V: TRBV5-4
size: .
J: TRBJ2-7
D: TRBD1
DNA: TGTGCCAGCAGCTACGGACAGGGGGTGCACGAGCAGTACTTC
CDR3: CASSYGQGVHEQYF

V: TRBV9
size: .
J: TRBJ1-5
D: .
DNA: TGTGCCAGCAGCGTAGAAGGCGGATCTCAGCCCCAGCATTTT
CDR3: CASSVEGGSQPQHF

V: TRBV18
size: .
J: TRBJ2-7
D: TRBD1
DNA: TGTGCCAGCTCACCTTTTCGGGACAGGGAGGACGAGCAGTACTTC
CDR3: CASSPFRDREDEQYF

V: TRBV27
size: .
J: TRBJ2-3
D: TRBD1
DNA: TGTGCCAGCAGCAGGGGGACAGATACGCAGTATTTT
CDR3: CASSRGTDTQYF

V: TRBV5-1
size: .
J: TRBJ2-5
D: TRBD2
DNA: TGCGCCAGCAGCTCCGCAAGTAGCGGGGGACAAGAGACCCAGTACTTC
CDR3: CASSSASSGGQETQYF

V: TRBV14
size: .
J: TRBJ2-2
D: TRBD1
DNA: TGTGCCAGCAGCCGCGACAGGGTGAGCACCGGGGAGCTGTTTTTT
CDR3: CASSRDRVSTGELFF

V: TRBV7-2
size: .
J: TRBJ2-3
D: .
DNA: TGTGCCAGCAGCTTAGGTACAGGCGATACGCAGTATTTT
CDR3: CASSLGTGDTQYF

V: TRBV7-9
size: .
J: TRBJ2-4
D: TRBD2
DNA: TGTGCCAGCAGCGGGACTAGCGGGAAAAACATTCAGTACTTC
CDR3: CASSGTSGKNIQYF

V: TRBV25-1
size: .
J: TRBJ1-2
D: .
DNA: TGTGCCAGCAGTGAATTGACAGGCTATGGCTACACCTTC
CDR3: CASSELTGYGYTF

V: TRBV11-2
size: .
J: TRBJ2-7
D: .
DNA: TGTGCCAGCAGCTTGGGGCAGACCTACGAGCAGTACTTC
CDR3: CASSLGQTYEQYF

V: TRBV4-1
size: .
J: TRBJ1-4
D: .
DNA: TGCGCCAGCAGCCAAGGGCCCCAGCTGTTTTTT
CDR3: CASSQGPQLFF

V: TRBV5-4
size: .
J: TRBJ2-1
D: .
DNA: TGTGCCAGCAGTTCTAACAGGGTGGGGCAGTTCTTC
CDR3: CASSSNRVGQFF

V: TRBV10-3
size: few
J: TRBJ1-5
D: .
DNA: TGTGCCATCAGTGTGGCGGAAGATCAGCCCCAGCATTTT
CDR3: CAISVAEDQPQHF

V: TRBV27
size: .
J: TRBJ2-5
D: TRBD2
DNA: TGTGCCAGCAGTTCCGGACTAGCGGGAGGGCCTTGGGAGACCCAGTACTTC
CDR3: CASSSGLAGGPWETQYF

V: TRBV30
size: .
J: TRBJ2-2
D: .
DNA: TGTGCCTGGAGCAGGGGTGGGAACACCGGGGAGCTGTTTTTT
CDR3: CAWSRGGNTGELFF

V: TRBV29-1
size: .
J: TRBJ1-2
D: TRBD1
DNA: TGCAGCGTTGAAGGAAGGGGGGTCGGGACAGGGATATTGCGCAACTATGGCTACACCTTC
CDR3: CSVEGRGVGTGILRNYGYTF

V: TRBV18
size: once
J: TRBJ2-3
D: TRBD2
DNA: TGTGCCAGCTCACCTTTGACTAGCGGGAGACTCACAGATACGCAGTATTTT
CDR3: CASSPLTSGRLTDTQYF

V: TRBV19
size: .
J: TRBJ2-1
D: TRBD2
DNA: TGTGCCAGTAGTATAGGAGCGGGAGTAGACAATGAGCAGTTCTTC
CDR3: CASSIGAGVDNEQFF

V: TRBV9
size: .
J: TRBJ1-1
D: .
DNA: TGTGCCAGCAGCGCTGGAAGGGGGTTGGTCACTGAAGCTTTCTTT
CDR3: CASSAGRGLVTEAFF

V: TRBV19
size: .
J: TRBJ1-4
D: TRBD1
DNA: TGTGCCAGTAGCTCCGGGACAGGGGGTGAAAAACTGTTTTTT
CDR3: CASSSGTGGEKLFF

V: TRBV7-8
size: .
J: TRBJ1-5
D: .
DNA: TGTGCCAGCAGCTTGAGTTGGGGGCGAGGAAATCAGCCCCAGCATTTT
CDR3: CASSLSWGRGNQPQHF

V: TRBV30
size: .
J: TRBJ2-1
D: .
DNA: TGTGCCTGGAGTGTATTCGGAGGGAACTCCTACAATGAGCAGTTCTTC
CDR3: CAWSVFGGNSYNEQFF

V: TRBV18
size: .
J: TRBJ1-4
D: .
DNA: TGTGCCAGCTCACGCAACAGGGATAATGAAAAACTGTTTTTT
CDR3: CASSRNRDNEKLFF

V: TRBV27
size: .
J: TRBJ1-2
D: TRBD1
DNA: TGTGCCAGCAGTTGGGGGACAGGGGGCGGCTATGGCTACACCTTC
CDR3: CASSWGTGGGYGYTF

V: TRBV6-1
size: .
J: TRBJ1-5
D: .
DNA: TGTGCCAGCAGTGACCGTCTACAGGGAATGGGCAATCAGCCCCAGCATTTT
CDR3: CASSDRLQGMGNQPQHF

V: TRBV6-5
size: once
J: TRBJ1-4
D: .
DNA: TGTGCCAGCAGTTCCTCCCGGGCACCGGGGGAAAAACTGTTTTTT
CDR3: CASSSSRAPGEKLFF

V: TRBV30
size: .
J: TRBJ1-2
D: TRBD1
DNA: TGTGCCTTCAACAGGGGTGGCTACACCTTC
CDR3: CAFNRGGYTF

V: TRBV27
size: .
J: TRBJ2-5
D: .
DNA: TGTGCCAGCAGTTTAACTAGGCTGGAGACCCAGTACTTC
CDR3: CASSLTRLETQYF

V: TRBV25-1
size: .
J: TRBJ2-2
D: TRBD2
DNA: TGTGCCAGCAGTTCCCCACTAGCGGGAATTGACACCGGGGAGCTGTTTTTT
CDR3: CASSSPLAGIDTGELFF

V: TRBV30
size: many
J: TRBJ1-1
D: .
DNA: TGTGCCTGGAAAAGGGGGGGGATCATGAACACTGAAGCTTTCTTT
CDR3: CAWKRGGIMNTEAFF

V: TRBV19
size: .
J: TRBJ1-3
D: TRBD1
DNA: TGTGCCAGTACCGGGACAGGGCTCGGAAACACCATATATTTT
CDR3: CASTGTGLGNTIYF

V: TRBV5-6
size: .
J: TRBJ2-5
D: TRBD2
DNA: TGTGCCAGCAGTATTAGCGGGAGTGGAGAGACCCAGTACTTC
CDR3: CASSISGSGETQYF

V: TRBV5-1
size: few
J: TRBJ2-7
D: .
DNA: TGCGCCAGCAGCATTGGAGGACAGTCCTACGAGCAGTACTTC
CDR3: CASSIGGQSYEQYF

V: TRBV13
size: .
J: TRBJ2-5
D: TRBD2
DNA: TGTGCCAGCAGCTTACGCGGGAGGGCCGGCCGGGAGACCCAGTACTTC
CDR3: CASSLRGRAGRETQYF

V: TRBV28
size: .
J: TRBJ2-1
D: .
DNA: TGTGCCAGCAGTACTTACAATGAGCAGTTCTTC
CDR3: CASSTYNEQFF

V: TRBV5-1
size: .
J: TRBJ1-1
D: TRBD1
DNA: TGCGCCAGCAGCTTGGTACAGGGGGCCGGGAACACTGAAGCTTTCTTT
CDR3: CASSLVQGAGNTEAFF

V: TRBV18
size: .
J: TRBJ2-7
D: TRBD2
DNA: TGTGCCAGCTCACCGGCTAGCGGGCTATTCTACGAGCAGTACTTC
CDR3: CASSPASGLFYEQYF

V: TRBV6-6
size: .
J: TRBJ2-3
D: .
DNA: TGTGCCAGCAGTTACGGGCTAGCAGGCCCAGATACGCAGTATTTT
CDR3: CASSYGLAGPDTQYF

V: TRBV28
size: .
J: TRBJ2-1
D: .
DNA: TGTGCCAGCGGAGGAGGCTCCTACAATGAGCAGTTCTTC
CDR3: CASGGGSYNEQFF